This passage covers 22 T cell receptor beta chains from one sample sequenced in a study of PD-L1 blockade in urothelial cancer. Time point meaning: peripheral blood 6 weeks after treatment start. Clones were sequenced by immunoSEQ multiplex PCR, and TCRdb holds only the in-frame ones, with some missing. The sample carries 95,000 to 130,000 clones, roughly 91% recorded once. The sample was PBMCs, taken around atezolizumab (anti-PD-L1) treatment. The source is a man aged 60 to 75 with urothelial cancer.

This chain connects TRBV18 to TRBJ2-7, with TRBD1 identical over 12 bases. Germline V lookup: CDR1 KGHSH, CDR2 LQKENI. This CDR3 has 15 residues. J lost 6 bases, V lost 4 bases, and 7 bases had no gene match. CDR3 DNA sequence: TGTGCCAGCTCACTTATGGGACAGGGGGCCCTCGAGCAGTACTTC. Protein product: CASSLMGQGALEQYF.

The chain combines TRBV28 with TRBJ2-7; weak D call: TRBD1 (6 bases). Germline V lookup: CDR1 MDHEN, CDR2 SYDVKM. CDR3 length: 14 residues. The V end was cut by 6 bases, the J end by 2 bases, with 14 bases between. The CDR3 reads CASSPGGQTYEQYF. The CDR3 coding sequence is TGTGCCAGCAGCCCGGGTGGACAGACCTACGAGCAGTACTTC.

V gene TRBV29-1 combines with J gene TRBJ1-4; 9 bases agree with TRBD1. This CDR3 contains 15 residues. The V gene end was trimmed by 4 bases and the J gene end by 7 bases; junction bases not matched to a gene: 10. Germline CDR1 reads SQVTM; CDR2 reads ANQGSEA. The CDR3 loop is CSVVPGGTGREKLFF. CDR3 bases: TGCAGCGTTGTTCCGGGTGGGACAGGGCGTGAAAAACTGTTTTTT.

This chain links TRBV6-5 with TRBJ2-5; 7 bases match TRBD1. Germline CDR1 reads MNHEY; CDR2 reads SVGAGI. The CDR3 sequence is 16 residues long. The V segment lost 4 bases and the J segment 0 bases; nucleotides outside the gene matches: 8. In DNA form, the CDR3 reads TGTGCCAGCAGTTCCGGGACAGCGGTGAACCAAGAGACCCAGTACTTC. As protein: CASSSGTAVNQETQYF.

The CDR3 DNA reads as TGTGCCAGTAGTATGGGCTCACTAGCGGGGGTAGAGACCCAGTACTTC. It translates to CASSMGSLAGVETQYF. This chain connects TRBV19 to TRBJ2-5; 11 nucleotides line up with TRBD2. CDR1 is LNHDA and CDR2 is SQIVND in the germline V gene (reference sequence). The CDR3 runs to 16 residues. V dropped 3 bases and J dropped 4; count of bases not matched to a gene: 7.

DNA of the CDR3: TGTGCCATCAGTGGTCAGACGGGACTGCGAGGGGCCAACGTCCTGACTTTC. It is translated as CAISGQTGLRGANVLTF. J is TRBJ2-6 and V is TRBV10-3, with D possibly TRBD2 on 6 matching bases. Germline assignment: CDR1 ENHRY and CDR2 SYGVKD. Trimming cost V 4 bases and J 4 bases, with 17 bases left between them. This CDR3 is 17 amino acids long.

The rearrangement joins TRBV11-2 to TRBJ2-5; no definite D call. Trimming pared 4 bases from V and 5 bases from J, leaving 8 bases between. This CDR3 has 12 residues. CDR1 is SGHAT, CDR2 FQNNGV, per germline. CDR3 amino acids: CASSSSMETQYF. CDR3 bases: TGTGCCAGCAGCTCATCAATGGAGACCCAGTACTTC. Supplemented by reference TRBV11-2 and TRBJ2-5, the full variable domain reads EAGVAQSPRYKIIEKRQSVAFWCNPISGHATLYWYQQILGQGPKLLIQFQNNGVVDDSQLPKDRFSAERLKGVDSTLKIQPAKLEDSAVYLCASSSSMETQYFGPGTRLLVL.

J is TRBJ2-7 and V is TRBV12-1; the DNA was not compared with TRBD1, the D call given in the table. TRBV12-1 is flagged as a pseudogene. This CDR3 has 19 amino acids. CDR3 amino acids: CASSCQKIHVITTPYEQYF. Here the CDR3 DNA reads TGTGCCAGCAGCTGCCAGAAGATCCATGTTATTACAACCCCCTACGAGCAGTACTTC.

The chain is built from TRBV5-1 and TRBJ2-1; D is perhaps TRBD2 (5 bases). From germline, CDR1 is SGHRS and CDR2 YFSETQ. The length of the CDR3 is 16 residues. V was pared by 0 bases and J by 3 bases, with 13 bases between. The CDR3 spells CASSLGTSGNYNEQFF. CDR3 DNA: TGCGCCAGCAGCTTGGGGACGAGCGGCAACTACAATGAGCAGTTCTTC.

The J gene is TRBJ1-2, the V gene TRBV30, with a possible D match to TRBD1 (5 bases). The V end lost 2 bases, the J end lost 4 bases, and 17 bases lay between the germline ends. CDR3 length equals 15 residues. The germline V gene has CDR1 GTSNPN and CDR2 SVGIG (reference sequence). The CDR3 reads CAWSNGQNTGYGYTF. CDR3 nucleotide sequence: TGTGCCTGGAGTAACGGACAAAACACTGGCTATGGCTACACCTTC. Full variable domain (rest looked up from reference TRBV30 and TRBJ1-2): SQTIHQWPATLVQPVGSPLSLECTVEGTSNPNLYWYRQAAGRGLQLLFYSVGIGQISSEVPQNLSASRPQDRQFILSSKKLLLSDSGFYLCAWSNGQNTGYGYTFGSGTRLTVV.

This clone turned up a few times. CDR3 in DNA: TGTGCCAGCAGCCAGGGACAGTCGAATCAGCCCCAGCATTTT. Translation: CASSQGQSNQPQHF. The V call is TRBV6-5, the J call TRBJ1-5, with 7 bases matching TRBD1. Trimming removed 6 bases from V and 4 bases from J; junction bases left unmatched: 6. Germline assignment: CDR1 MNHEY and CDR2 SVGAGI. The CDR3 is made up of 14 amino acids.

This sequence joins TRBV28 and TRBJ1-1; 7 positions match TRBD1. The germline V gene has CDR1 MDHEN and CDR2 SYDVKM. V trimming: 7 bases; J trimming: 4 bases; junction bases outside the gene matches: 6. The length of the CDR3 is 13 residues. The CDR3 reads CASKNQGGTEAFF. CDR3 DNA sequence: TGTGCCAGCAAAAATCAGGGGGGCACTGAAGCTTTCTTT.

The chain links TRBV10-1 to TRBJ2-7, with D possibly being TRBD1 (6 bases). Germline lookup yields CDR1 WNHNN and CDR2 SYGVQD (reference sequence). The ends were cut back, 6 bases at V and 4 bases at J, with 13 bases in the middle. CDR3 size: 13 residues. CDR3 in DNA: TGCGCCAGCAGCTTGAAACAGGGATACGAGCAGTACTTC. This translates into CASSLKQGYEQYF.

This clone was picked up a small number of times. V gene TRBV9 combines with J gene TRBJ2-1, with 8 bases matching TRBD2. Germline V gene data show CDR1 as SGDLS and CDR2 as YYNGEE. The CDR3 has 13 residues. Trimming removed 0 bases from V and 7 bases from J; junction bases left unmatched: 0. The CDR3, as DNA: TGTGCCAGCAGCGTAGCTAGCGGGAATGAGCAGTTCTTC. The encoded protein is CASSVASGNEQFF.

This chain connects TRBV27 to TRBJ2-7, with a weak D call TRBD2 (5 bases). CDR1 is MNHEY and CDR2 is SMNVEV in the germline V gene (reference sequence). The CDR3 is 14 residues long. V lost 6 bases and J 1 base, leaving 13 bases between the germline ends. CDR3 nucleotide sequence: TGTGCCAGCAGACCTAGGACGGGATCCTACGAGCAGTACTTC. Encoded protein: CASRPRTGSYEQYF.

J is TRBJ2-7 and V is TRBV7-2; 11 nucleotides agree with TRBD1. The CDR3 extends over 14 amino acids. CDR1 and CDR2 (germline): SGHTA, FQGNSA. The J segment lost 6 bases and the V segment lost 7 bases, leaving 8 bases of the junction unmatched. CDR3 in DNA: TGTGCCAGCATTCGGGACAGGGGGTCGGGCGAGCAGTACTTC. Translating it yields CASIRDRGSGEQYF.

J is TRBJ2-7 and V is TRBV19, with D possibly being TRBD2 (5 bases). The ends were cut back, 3 bases at V and 4 bases at J, with 7 bases in the middle. The CDR3 consists of 12 residues. Germline values: CDR1 LNHDA, CDR2 SQIVND (reference sequence). The DNA for the CDR3 is TGTGCCAGTAGTATCCCGGGGTACGAGCAGTACTTC. Protein: CASSIPGYEQYF.

This chain connects TRBV7-2 to TRBJ1-5, with 8 nucleotides matching TRBD1. The length of the CDR3 is 15 residues. Germline V gene data show CDR1 as SGHTA and CDR2 as FQGNSA. Losses at the gene ends were 5 bases for V and 4 bases for J; bases not matched to a gene: 7. The CDR3 DNA reads TGTGCCAGCAGCCGAGGGACAGGAGCTAATCAGCCCCAGCATTTT. It codes for CASSRGTGANQPQHF.

The chain couples TRBV5-6 to TRBJ2-1; 8 nucleotides line up with TRBD2. The CDR3 extends over 11 amino acids. Germline V CDR1 and CDR2: SGHDT, YYEEEE. Trimming took 7 bases from V and 7 from J; bases not matched to a gene: 1. CDR3 in amino acids: CASRGGNEQFF. Here the CDR3 DNA reads TGTGCCAGCCGGGGGGGAAATGAGCAGTTCTTC.

The V and J genes are TRBV29-1 and TRBJ1-4, with D possibly being TRBD1 (6 bases). V was clipped by 7 bases and J by 8 bases, with 11 bases between them. CDR3 length: 11 amino acids. The germline CDR1 and CDR2 sequences are SQVTM and ANQGSEA. The CDR3 bases are TGCAGCGCCATAAGGGGGGAAAAACTGTTTTTT. As protein: CSAIRGEKLFF.

The chain couples TRBV19 to TRBJ1-2; D possibly corresponds to TRBD1 (6 bases). In germline, CDR1 is LNHDA, CDR2 SQIVND (reference sequence). CDR3 size: 13 residues. V lost 9 bases to trimming and J lost 3 bases, with 14 bases between them. The CDR3 loop reads CASRKDRDYGYTF. The CDR3 DNA reads TGTGCCAGCCGTAAGGACAGAGACTATGGCTACACCTTC.

The chain combines TRBV5-5 with TRBJ1-4, with 7 bases matching TRBD1. Germline CDR1 reads SGHKS; CDR2 reads YYEKEE (reference sequence). V trimming: 6 bases; J trimming: 8 bases; junction bases outside the gene matches: 7. The CDR3 spans 13 residues. The CDR3 loop is CASTLGTEEKLFF. The CDR3 DNA reads TGTGCCAGCACCCTCGGGACAGAAGAAAAACTGTTTTTT.